A selection of T cell receptor beta chains follows, all from one sample in a study of vaccination effects on CD4 cells after COVID-19. No antigen is known for these receptors. Profiling relied on immunoSEQ multiplex PCR, and the TCRdb table lists in-frame clones only, not all of them. The sample lists roughly 30,000 clones, just under 75% occurring once. Specimen: CD4+ T cells from PBMCs cultured without peptide, collected after COVID-19 vaccination. Receptor source: a human donor who received a COVID-19 vaccine. The CDR3 runs from the conserved cysteine through the conserved F or W. The D gene is left open where the match is weak. A row's size may be missing; if present it is once, few, many or a size class.

TRBJ1-5 | NA | TRBD1 | TRBV19 | TGTGCCAGTAGCCCCCAACAGGGGAATCAGCCCCAGCATTTT | CASSPQQGNQPQHF
TRBJ1-1 | NA | TRBD1 | TRBV29-1 | TGCAGCGTTGGGGGACAGACGAACACTGAAGCTTTCTTT | CSVGGQTNTEAFF
TRBJ1-2 | NA | NA | TRBV5-1 | TGCGCCAGCAGTTGGCAGGAAGGGAACTATGGCTACACCTTC | CASSWQEGNYGYTF
TRBJ1-1 | NA | TRBD1 | TRBV27 | TGTGCCAGCAGTTTATTAGGCCCCAGGGGGCGAACCGCTGAAGCTTTCTTT | CASSLLGPRGRTAEAFF
TRBJ2-3 | few | NA | TRBV18 | TGTGCCAGCTCACCGCCCGTCGGCGCAGATACGCAGTATTTT | CASSPPVGADTQYF
TRBJ2-7 | NA | TRBD1 | TRBV6-2/TRBV6-3 | TGTGCCAGCAGTAGACCGGGACAGGGCGAGTACTTC | CASSRPGQGEYF
TRBJ2-1 | NA | TRBD2 | TRBV3-1/TRBV3-2 | TGTGCCAGCAGCCGAGAGGCCCTAGCGGGAGGCCCCAACGCCTACAATGAGCAGTTCTTC | CASSREALAGGPNAYNEQFF
TRBJ1-2 | NA | TRBD1 | TRBV7-2 | TGTGCCAGCAGCTTCCCCCGAGGACAGGGGCGGAACTATGGCTACACCTTC | CASSFPRGQGRNYGYTF
TRBJ2-5 | NA | NA | TRBV5-1 | TGCGCCAGCAGCGGCGGCGGCCCCGCACCGGAGACCCAGTACTTC | CASSGGGPAPETQYF
TRBJ1-6 | NA | NA | TRBV6-5 | TGTGCCAGCGGGGCGCGGGAAAACTCACCCCTCCACTTT | CASGARENSPLHF
TRBJ2-7 | NA | NA | TRBV19 | TGTGCCAGTAGTATCGTAGGTCGGGTCTACGAGCAGTACTTC | CASSIVGRVYEQYF
TRBJ1-1 | NA | NA | TRBV7-3 | TGTGCCAGCAGCTTTGCAGATAACACTGAAGCTTTCTTT | CASSFADNTEAFF
TRBJ2-5 | NA | TRBD2 | TRBV6-5 | TGTGCCAGCAGATTCACTAGCGGGTCCCGGGAGACCCAGTACTTC | CASRFTSGSRETQYF
TRBJ1-2 | NA | TRBD1 | TRBV30 | TGTGCCTGGAGTACAGGGGGTCGCTACACCTTC | CAWSTGGRYTF
TRBJ1-2 | NA | NA | TRBV7-9 | TGTGCCAGCAGCCGCGCAGGGCGCCATGGCTACACCTTC | CASSRAGRHGYTF
TRBJ1-2 | NA | TRBD1 | TRBV30 | TGTGCCTGGAGTGTAGGAGGGACAGGTTATGGCTACACCTTC | CAWSVGGTGYGYTF
TRBJ1-2 | few | NA | TRBV4-1 | TGCGCCAGCAGCCCAGGCGGGATAAACAGGGATGATGGCTACACCTTC | CASSPGGINRDDGYTF
TRBJ1-1 | NA | TRBD1 | TRBV29-1 | TGCAGCGTTTTCCGGACAGGGATTAGCACTGAAGCTTTCTTT | CSVFRTGISTEAFF
TRBJ1-1 | NA | NA | TRBV9 | TGTGCCAGCAGCCCTACGACCGGGGAGGGCACTGAAGCTTTCTTT | CASSPTTGEGTEAFF
TRBJ2-1 | NA | NA | TRBV7-2 | TGTGCCAGCAGCTTAGTAGGCGGGAATGAGCAGTTCTTC | CASSLVGGNEQFF
TRBJ2-2 | NA | TRBD2 | TRBV11-3 | TGTGCCAGCAGCCATACGGGCGGCGGGAGGGGCACCGGGGAGCTGTTTTTT | CASSHTGGGRGTGELFF
TRBJ1-6 | NA | NA | TRBV19 | TGTGCCAGTAGTATTGGGCAGGGATATAATTCACCCCTCCACTTT | CASSIGQGYNSPLHF
TRBJ2-1 | few | NA | TRBV2 | TGTGCCAGCAGGCTGGACTGGAGCTCCTACAATGAGCAGTTCTTC | CASRLDWSSYNEQFF
TRBJ2-7 | NA | TRBD1 | TRBV5-1 | TGCGCCAGCAGCTTGGGTGGGACAGGGGTCTACGAGCAGTACTTC | CASSLGGTGVYEQYF
TRBJ1-1 | NA | TRBD1 | TRBV6-5 | TGTGCCAGCAGTTACCCGTCCACAGGGGGGGAAACTGAAGCTTTCTTT | CASSYPSTGGETEAFF
TRBJ2-1 | NA | NA | TRBV2 | TGTGCCAGCAACATTGGAGGGGGGGTGAGTGAGCAGTTCTTC | CASNIGGGVSEQFF
TRBJ1-1 | NA | NA | TRBV6-6 | TGTGCCAGCAGTCCTATGAACACTGAAGCTTTCTTT | CASSPMNTEAFF
TRBJ1-3 | NA | NA | TRBV20-1 | TGCAGTGCTAGTAAGGGGAGCTCTGGAAACACCATATATTTT | CSASKGSSGNTIYF
TRBJ2-1 | NA | TRBD1 | TRBV28 | TGTGCCAGCAGTTATAACCGGGACAGGGCTAATGAGCAGTTCTTC | CASSYNRDRANEQFF
TRBJ1-2 | few | NA | TRBV18 | TGTGCCAGCTCACCCTCAACGACAACTAACTATGGCTACACCTTC | CASSPSTTTNYGYTF
TRBJ1-1 | NA | NA | TRBV7-8 | TGTGCCAGCAGCTTAGAGGGAGGGCACACTGAAGCTTTCTTT | CASSLEGGHTEAFF
TRBJ1-2 | NA | TRBD1 | TRBV4-1 | TGCGCCAGCAGCCAAGACATCTGGACAGGAAAAGGAGGCTACACCTTC | CASSQDIWTGKGGYTF
TRBJ1-5 | NA | TRBD1 | TRBV10-1 | TGCGCCAGCAGTGAAGCGGGGGTCTCAGGGGGTCAAAATAAGTATAGCAATCAGCCCCAGCATTTT | CASSEAGVSGGQNKYSNQPQHF
TRBJ2-5 | NA | TRBD1 | TRBV7-9 | TGTGCCAGCAGCTTAGGGACAGGGGTCCCAGAGACCCAGTACTTC | CASSLGTGVPETQYF
TRBJ1-2 | NA | NA | TRBV6-5 | TGTGCCAGCAGTTACCCGGGGGAAGGGCGCTATGGCTACACCTTC | CASSYPGEGRYGYTF
TRBJ1-3 | few | NA | TRBV28 | TGTGCCAGCAGTCCCTCGGGGGGAACAAACACCATATATTTT | CASSPSGGTNTIYF
TRBJ2-3 | NA | TRBD1 | TRBV5-1 | TGCGCCAGCAGCGTCCACAGGGGGGATACGCAGTATTTT | CASSVHRGDTQYF
TRBJ1-1 | NA | TRBD1 | TRBV28 | TGTGCCAGCAGTTTACGGGACAGTGGAGCTGAAGCTTTCTTT | CASSLRDSGAEAFF
TRBJ2-1 | NA | NA | TRBV7-2 | TGTGCCAGCAGCGAACTCAACAGACTGGTTTACAATGAGCAGTTCTTC | CASSELNRLVYNEQFF
TRBJ2-4 | NA | NA | TRBV9 | TGTGCCAGCAGCGTAGAGGGGGGGCCCTCTGCCAAAAACATTCAGTACTTC | CASSVEGGPSAKNIQYF
TRBJ1-2 | NA | TRBD1 | TRBV18 | TGTGCCAGCTCATCTCGGGACAGCTATGGCTACACCTTC | CASSSRDSYGYTF
TRBJ2-7 | few | NA | TRBV7-3 | TGTGCCAGCAGCCCCGGGACGACGGGCGAGCAGTACTTC | CASSPGTTGEQYF
TRBJ1-1 | NA | NA | TRBV19 | TGTGCCAGTAGTCGACAGTTGAACACTGAAGCTTTCTTT | CASSRQLNTEAFF
TRBJ1-2 | NA | TRBD1 | TRBV5-1 | TGCGCCAGCAGCGGTACCACCGGGACAGCCCTTCTTGGCTACACCTTC | CASSGTTGTALLGYTF
TRBJ2-7 | once | NA | TRBV18 | TGTGCCAGCTCACCATCGGCCTCGTACGAGCAGTACTTC | CASSPSASYEQYF
TRBJ2-1 | NA | NA | TRBV3-1/TRBV3-2 | TGTGCCAGCAGCCAAGATCCCTTGGGACATCCGAAGTCCTACAATGAGCAGTTCTTC | CASSQDPLGHPKSYNEQFF
TRBJ1-2 | NA | NA | TRBV4-3 | TGCGCCAGCAGCCAAGATCTTCGATATGGCTACACCTTC | CASSQDLRYGYTF
TRBJ2-3 | few | NA | TRBV5-1 | TGCGCCAGCAGCTTGGATAAACCGGCAGATACGCAGTATTTT | CASSLDKPADTQYF
TRBJ1-4 | once | NA | TRBV29-1 | TGCAGCGTTGGACGGACAACTAATGAAAAACTGTTTTTT | CSVGRTTNEKLFF
TRBJ2-2 | NA | NA | TRBV14 | TGTGCCAGCAGCCAAGAAGGGGTACCAGGCGGGGAGCTGTTTTTT | CASSQEGVPGGELFF
TRBJ1-1 | NA | NA | TRBV9 | TGTGCCAGCAGCGTAGTACTGGGGGACACTGAAGCTTTCTTT | CASSVVLGDTEAFF
TRBJ1-5 | few | TRBD1 | TRBV6-1 | TGTGCCAGCAGTGCAGGGGACTTATGGACAGGGGGCGTTCAGCCCCAGCATTTT | CASSAGDLWTGGVQPQHF
TRBJ1-2 | NA | NA | TRBV7-2 | TGTGCCAGCAGCTTAGTGGGCAGCGCAGGAGGCTACACCTTC | CASSLVGSAGGYTF
TRBJ1-3 | few | NA | TRBV19 | TGTGCCAGTAGTATAGATCCTCGGACAGTATCTGGAAACACCATATATTTT | CASSIDPRTVSGNTIYF
TRBJ2-5 | NA | TRBD2 | TRBV24-1 | TGTGCCACCGGGGGGGGGAAAAAAGAGACCCAGTACTTC | CATGGGKKETQYF